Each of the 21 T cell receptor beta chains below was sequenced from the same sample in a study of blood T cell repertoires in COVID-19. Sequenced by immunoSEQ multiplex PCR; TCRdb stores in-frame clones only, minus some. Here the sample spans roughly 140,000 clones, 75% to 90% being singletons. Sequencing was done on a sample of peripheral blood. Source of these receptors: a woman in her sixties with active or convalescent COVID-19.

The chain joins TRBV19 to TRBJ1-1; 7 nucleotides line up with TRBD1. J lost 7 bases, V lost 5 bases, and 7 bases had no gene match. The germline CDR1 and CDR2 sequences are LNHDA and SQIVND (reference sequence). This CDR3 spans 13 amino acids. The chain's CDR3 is CASSPGNRGEAFF. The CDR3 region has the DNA TGTGCCAGTAGTCCCGGCAACAGGGGTGAAGCTTTCTTT.

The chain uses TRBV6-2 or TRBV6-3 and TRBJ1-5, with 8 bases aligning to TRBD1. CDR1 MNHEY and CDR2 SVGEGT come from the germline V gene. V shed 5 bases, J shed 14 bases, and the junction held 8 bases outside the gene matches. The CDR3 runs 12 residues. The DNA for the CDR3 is TGTGCCAGCAGTCAACAGGGGGGACAAAAGCATTTT. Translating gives CASSQQGGQKHF.

Written as DNA, the CDR3 is TGTGCCATCAGTGATGTGGCTAGCGCCAATGAGCAGTTCTTC. Translating gives CAISDVASANEQFF. V and J are TRBV10-3 and TRBJ2-1; tentatively, D is TRBD2 (6 bases). This CDR3 is 14 amino acids long. V gave up 3 bases and J gave up 6 bases, with 12 bases separating them. Germline lookup yields CDR1 ENHRY and CDR2 SYGVKD.

Written as DNA, the CDR3 is TGTGCCAGCAGCCCACCGACGGGGGGGGGTGAGCAGTTCTTC. It specifies CASSPPTGGGEQFF. The gene calls are TRBV7-2 and TRBJ2-1; 8 positions agree with TRBD2. The germline V gene has CDR1 SGHTA and CDR2 FQGNSA. Trimming took 5 bases from V and 9 from J; bases not matched to a gene: 9. The CDR3 contains 14 residues. The variable domain in full, with the rest retrieved from reference TRBV7-2 and TRBJ2-1, is GAGVSQSPSNKVTEKGKDVELRCDPISGHTALYWYRQSLGQGLEFLIYFQGNSAPDKSGLPSDRFSAERTGGSVSTLTIQRTQQEDSAVYLCASSPPTGGGEQFFGPGTRLTVL.

The CDR3 sequence is CASSLANSPLHF. The DNA for the CDR3 is TGTGCCAGTAGCCTAGCTAATTCACCCCTCCACTTT. This chain connects TRBV19 to TRBJ1-6; unclear D gene. Trimming removed 6 bases from V and 6 bases from J, with 6 bases in between. Germline V gene lookup returns CDR1 LNHDA and CDR2 SQIVND (reference sequence). The CDR3 runs to 12 residues.

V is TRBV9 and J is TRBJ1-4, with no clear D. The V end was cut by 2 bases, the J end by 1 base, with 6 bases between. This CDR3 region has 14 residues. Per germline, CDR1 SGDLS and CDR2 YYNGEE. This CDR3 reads CASSVDRTNEKLFF. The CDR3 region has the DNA TGTGCCAGCAGCGTTGATAGAACTAATGAAAAACTGTTTTTT.

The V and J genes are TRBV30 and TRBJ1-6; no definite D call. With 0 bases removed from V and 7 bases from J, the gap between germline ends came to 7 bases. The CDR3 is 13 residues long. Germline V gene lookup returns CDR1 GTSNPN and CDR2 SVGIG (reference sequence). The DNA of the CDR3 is TGTGCCTGGAGTGTAAGCCCCAATTCACCCCTCCACTTT. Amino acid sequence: CAWSVSPNSPLHF.

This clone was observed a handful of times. CDR3 sequence: CASSIGDARGTEAFF. The CDR3 nucleotides are TGTGCCAGTAGTATAGGTGACGCTCGGGGAACTGAAGCTTTCTTT. V and J are TRBV19 and TRBJ1-1; D gene unclear. The germline V and J ends were trimmed by 1 base and 5 bases, with 14 bases remaining between them. The CDR3 runs 15 residues. Germline-derived CDR1 and CDR2 are LNHDA and SQIVND (reference sequence).

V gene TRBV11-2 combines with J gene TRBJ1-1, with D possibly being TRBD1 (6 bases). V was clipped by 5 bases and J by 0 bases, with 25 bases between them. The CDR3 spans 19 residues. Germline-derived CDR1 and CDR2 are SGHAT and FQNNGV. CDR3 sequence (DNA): TGTGCCAGCAGCCTCTCTCGCAGGGGCGATCCCCGGATGAACACTGAAGCTTTCTTT. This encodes CASSLSRRGDPRMNTEAFF.

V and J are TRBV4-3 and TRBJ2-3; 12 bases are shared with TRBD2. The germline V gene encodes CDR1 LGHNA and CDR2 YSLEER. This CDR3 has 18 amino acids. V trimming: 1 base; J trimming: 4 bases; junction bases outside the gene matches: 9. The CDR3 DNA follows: TGCGCCAGCAGCCAAGTTGTAGCTAGCGGGGGGGGCTCAGATACGCAGTATTTT. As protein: CASSQVVASGGGSDTQYF.

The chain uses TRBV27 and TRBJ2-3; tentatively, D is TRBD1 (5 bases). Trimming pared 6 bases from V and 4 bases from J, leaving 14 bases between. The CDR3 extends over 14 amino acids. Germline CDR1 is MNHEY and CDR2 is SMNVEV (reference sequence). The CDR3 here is CASSWGPGSDTQYF. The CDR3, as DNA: TGTGCCAGCAGCTGGGGTCCAGGGTCAGATACGCAGTATTTT.

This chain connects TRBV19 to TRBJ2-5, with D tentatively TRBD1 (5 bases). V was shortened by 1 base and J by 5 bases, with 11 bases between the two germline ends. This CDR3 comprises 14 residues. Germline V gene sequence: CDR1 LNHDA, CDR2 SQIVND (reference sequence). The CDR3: CASSIGQGVETQYF. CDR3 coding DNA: TGTGCCAGTAGTATAGGTCAGGGTGTGGAGACCCAGTACTTC.

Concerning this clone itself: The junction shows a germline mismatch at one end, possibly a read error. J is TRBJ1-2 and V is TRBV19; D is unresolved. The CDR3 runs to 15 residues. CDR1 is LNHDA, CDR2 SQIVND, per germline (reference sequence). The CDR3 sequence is CASSAVPLFTHFLAF. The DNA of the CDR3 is TGTGCCAGTAGTGCCGTCCCCCTATTCACTCACTTCCTCGCCTTC.

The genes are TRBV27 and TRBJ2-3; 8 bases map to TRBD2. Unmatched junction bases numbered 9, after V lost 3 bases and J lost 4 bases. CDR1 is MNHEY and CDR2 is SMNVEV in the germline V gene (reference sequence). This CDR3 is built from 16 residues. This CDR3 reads CASSFLSGGGSDTQYF. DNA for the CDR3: TGTGCCAGCAGTTTTCTTTCCGGGGGGGGCTCAGATACGCAGTATTTT.

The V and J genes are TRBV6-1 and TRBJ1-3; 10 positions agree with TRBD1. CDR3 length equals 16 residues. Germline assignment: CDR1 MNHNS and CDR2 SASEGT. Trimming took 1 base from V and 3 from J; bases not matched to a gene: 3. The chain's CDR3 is CASSEGQGAGGNTIYF. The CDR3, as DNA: TGTGCCAGCAGTGAAGGACAGGGGGCCGGTGGAAACACCATATATTTT.

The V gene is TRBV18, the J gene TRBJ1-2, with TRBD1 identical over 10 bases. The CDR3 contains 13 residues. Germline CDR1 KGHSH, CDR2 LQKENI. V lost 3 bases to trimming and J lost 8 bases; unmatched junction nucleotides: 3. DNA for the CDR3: TGTGCCAGCTCACCGTGGGACAGGGGAGGCTACACCTTC. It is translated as CASSPWDRGGYTF.

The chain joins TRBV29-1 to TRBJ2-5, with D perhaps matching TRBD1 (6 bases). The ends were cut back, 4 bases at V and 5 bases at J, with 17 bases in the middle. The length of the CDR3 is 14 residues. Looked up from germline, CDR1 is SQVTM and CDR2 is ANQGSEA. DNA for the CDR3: TGCAGCGTTGCTAGGGGACCAAGGGGGGAGACCCAGTACTTC. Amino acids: CSVARGPRGETQYF.

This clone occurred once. Here the CDR3 DNA reads TGTGCCAGTAGTCCTCCGGACAGGGAGGATCAGCCCCAGCATTTT. Encoded protein: CASSPPDREDQPQHF. This chain links TRBV19 with TRBJ1-5, with 8 bases aligning to TRBD1. Trimming took 5 bases from V and 5 from J; bases not matched to a gene: 8. CDR3 length equals 15 residues. The germline V gene has CDR1 LNHDA and CDR2 SQIVND (reference sequence).

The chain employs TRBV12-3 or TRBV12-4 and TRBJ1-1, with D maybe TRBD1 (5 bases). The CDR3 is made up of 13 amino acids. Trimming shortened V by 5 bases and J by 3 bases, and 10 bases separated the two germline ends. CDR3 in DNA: TGTGCCAGCAGTCTGTTAGGGGACACTGAAGCTTTCTTT. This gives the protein CASSLLGDTEAFF.

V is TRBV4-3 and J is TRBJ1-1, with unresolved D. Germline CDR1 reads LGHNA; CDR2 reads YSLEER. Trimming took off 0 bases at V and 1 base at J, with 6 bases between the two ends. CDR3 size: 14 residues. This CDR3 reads CASSQDAPNTEAFF. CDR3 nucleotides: TGCGCCAGCAGCCAAGATGCGCCGAACACTGAAGCTTTCTTT.

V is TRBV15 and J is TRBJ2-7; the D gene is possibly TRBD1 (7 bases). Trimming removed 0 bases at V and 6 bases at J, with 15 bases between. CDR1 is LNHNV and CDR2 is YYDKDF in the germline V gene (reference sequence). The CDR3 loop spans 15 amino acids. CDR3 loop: CATSRDWAGGIEQYF. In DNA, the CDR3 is TGTGCCACCAGCAGAGATTGGGCAGGGGGGATCGAGCAGTACTTC.